This TCR beta chain was retrieved from a study of sequential checkpoint blockade in melanoma. The wider study: First-line arms were nivolumab then ipilimumab, or the reverse, randomized 1:1. TCRβ was sequenced from DNA of about 96 pretreatment tumors.

Study observations and caveats: Rising tumor T-cell fraction and clonality meant about 30 times likelier benefit.

The sample's treatment: randomized to nivolumab then ipilimumab (arm A) or the reverse (arm B). CDR1 and CDR2 (germline): SGHNT, YENEEA. The CDR3 spans 15 residues. V lost 3 bases, J lost 5 bases, and 9 bases stayed unmatched. Sequencing was performed with immunoSEQ multiplex PCR; in TCRdb, only in-frame clones are kept and a portion is missing. The sample shows tens of thousands of clones, around 26% of them seen only once. This clone has a handful of counts. The antigen is undetermined. This clonotype was sampled from a human donor with melanoma. The V and J genes are TRBV11-3 and TRBJ2-5, with 7 bases that match TRBD2. Sequencing used tumor tissue (inferred from file names), obtained from a patient given nivolumab and ipilimumab in sequence. The CDR3 region is CASSLPSGTGETQYF. In DNA, the CDR3 is TGTGCCAGCAGCTTGCCTAGCGGCACCGGGGAGACCCAGTACTTC.